A selection of T cell receptor beta chains follows, all from one sample in a study of control samples from healthy donors and cancer patients. Sequenced by immunoSEQ multiplex PCR; TCRdb stores in-frame clones only, minus some. This table has roughly 450,000 clones, 90% appearing once. Input material: PBMCs. These receptors all stem from a man aged 35 to 55 with head and neck cancer. Each CDR3 is given with its conserved first and last residue. Fields, in order: clone size, J gene, D gene, V gene, CDR3 protein, CDR3 DNA. The D gene is left open where the match is weak. The size of a clone is reported for some rows only, either as once, few or many, or as a class for expanded clones.

abundance: NA; j_gene: TRBJ2-7; d_gene: NA; v_gene: TRBV10-3; CDR3aa: CAISDGGHRGHSSYEQYF; CDR3nt: TGTGCCATCAGTGATGGGGGACATCGGGGGCATAGCTCCTACGAGCAGTACTTC
abundance: NA; j_gene: TRBJ2-7; d_gene: NA; v_gene: TRBV29-1; CDR3aa: CSAGYSAYEQYF; CDR3nt: TGCAGCGCCGGATACAGTGCCTACGAGCAGTACTTC
abundance: once; j_gene: TRBJ1-5; d_gene: TRBD1; v_gene: TRBV28; CDR3aa: CASSSISGQGLGQPQHF; CDR3nt: TGTGCCAGCAGCTCCATCTCGGGACAGGGTTTGGGTCAGCCCCAGCATTTT
abundance: NA; j_gene: TRBJ2-6; d_gene: NA; v_gene: TRBV27; CDR3aa: CASGGTRGSSGANVLTF; CDR3nt: TGTGCCAGCGGGGGGACAAGGGGCTCCTCTGGGGCCAACGTCCTGACTTTC
abundance: NA; j_gene: TRBJ2-5; d_gene: NA; v_gene: TRBV28; CDR3aa: CAGRAGGQETQYF; CDR3nt: TGTGCCGGCAGAGCTGGAGGGCAAGAGACCCAGTACTTC
abundance: NA; j_gene: TRBJ2-2; d_gene: TRBD2; v_gene: TRBV10-3; CDR3aa: CATLADLSGELFF; CDR3nt: TGTGCCACTCTAGCGGACCTATCCGGGGAGCTGTTTTTT
abundance: NA; j_gene: TRBJ2-2; d_gene: NA; v_gene: TRBV4-3; CDR3aa: CASSQAGTPDTGELFF; CDR3nt: TGCGCCAGCAGCCAAGCGGGGACCCCAGACACCGGGGAGCTGTTTTTT
abundance: NA; j_gene: TRBJ2-1; d_gene: NA; v_gene: TRBV18; CDR3aa: CASSLNGGNNEQFF; CDR3nt: TGTGCCAGCTCACTCAATGGAGGGAACAATGAGCAGTTCTTC
abundance: NA; j_gene: TRBJ2-2; d_gene: TRBD2; v_gene: TRBV11-3; CDR3aa: CASSLGGRAAGELFF; CDR3nt: TGTGCCAGCAGCTTAGGCGGGAGGGCCGCCGGGGAGCTGTTTTTT
abundance: NA; j_gene: TRBJ2-1; d_gene: NA; v_gene: TRBV11-2; CDR3aa: CASSGYGALGQFF; CDR3nt: TGTGCCAGCAGTGGATATGGGGCCCTAGGGCAGTTCTTC
abundance: once; j_gene: TRBJ2-5; d_gene: NA; v_gene: TRBV5-1; CDR3aa: CASSIGSSEAETQYF; CDR3nt: TGCGCCAGCAGCATAGGGAGCTCTGAGGCAGAGACCCAGTACTTC
abundance: NA; j_gene: TRBJ2-5; d_gene: NA; v_gene: TRBV5-1; CDR3aa: CASRLPREFEETQYF; CDR3nt: TGCGCCAGCAGACTGCCCCGGGAGTTCGAAGAGACCCAGTACTTC
abundance: NA; j_gene: TRBJ2-7; d_gene: TRBD1; v_gene: TRBV7-2; CDR3aa: CASSLRQGSYEQYF; CDR3nt: TGTGCCAGCAGCTTGAGACAGGGATCCTACGAGCAGTACTTC
abundance: few; j_gene: TRBJ2-2; d_gene: TRBD2; v_gene: TRBV19; CDR3aa: CASRRLAGGTGELFF; CDR3nt: TGTGCCAGTAGGCGACTAGCGGGAGGAACCGGGGAGCTGTTTTTT
abundance: once; j_gene: TRBJ2-5; d_gene: NA; v_gene: TRBV27; CDR3aa: CASSNRGAWETQYF; CDR3nt: TGTGCCAGCAGTAACCGGGGGGCCTGGGAGACCCAGTACTTC
abundance: NA; j_gene: TRBJ2-7; d_gene: TRBD2; v_gene: TRBV6-5; CDR3aa: CASSRTSGASYEQYF; CDR3nt: TGTGCCAGCAGCCGGACTAGCGGAGCCTCCTACGAGCAGTACTTC
abundance: NA; j_gene: TRBJ2-4; d_gene: NA; v_gene: TRBV28; CDR3aa: CASSFPWDLAKNIQYF; CDR3nt: TGTGCCAGCAGTTTCCCCTGGGACCTAGCCAAAAACATTCAGTACTTC
abundance: once; j_gene: TRBJ2-1; d_gene: NA; v_gene: TRBV5-8; CDR3aa: CASSLMGSSYNEQFF; CDR3nt: TGTGCCAGCAGCTTGATGGGGAGCTCCTACAATGAGCAGTTCTTC
abundance: NA; j_gene: TRBJ2-7; d_gene: NA; v_gene: TRBV27; CDR3aa: CASSLSVGDTTYEQYF; CDR3nt: TGTGCCAGCAGTTTATCGGTCGGGGACACCACCTACGAGCAGTACTTC
abundance: NA; j_gene: TRBJ1-2; d_gene: NA; v_gene: TRBV6-2/TRBV6-3; CDR3aa: CASSPLYGVSVYGYTF; CDR3nt: TGTGCCAGCAGCCCACTTTATGGGGTTAGCGTCTATGGCTACACCTTC
abundance: NA; j_gene: TRBJ2-7; d_gene: TRBD1; v_gene: TRBV9; CDR3aa: CASSVRDRPTYEQYF; CDR3nt: TGTGCCAGCAGCGTCCGGGACAGGCCTACCTACGAGCAGTACTTC
abundance: NA; j_gene: TRBJ2-7; d_gene: TRBD2; v_gene: TRBV5-6; CDR3aa: CASSFISGSYEQYF; CDR3nt: TGTGCCAGCAGCTTTATTAGCGGGAGCTACGAGCAGTACTTC
abundance: NA; j_gene: TRBJ2-7; d_gene: TRBD1; v_gene: TRBV5-1; CDR3aa: CASSPNPGQGSEQYF; CDR3nt: TGCGCCAGCAGCCCGAACCCGGGACAGGGGAGCGAGCAGTACTTC
abundance: NA; j_gene: TRBJ2-6; d_gene: NA; v_gene: TRBV19; CDR3aa: CASSAMRPLPSGANVLTF; CDR3nt: TGTGCCAGTAGTGCCATGAGACCCCTGCCCTCTGGGGCCAACGTCCTGACTTTC
abundance: NA; j_gene: TRBJ1-1; d_gene: NA; v_gene: TRBV4-2; CDR3aa: CASSQERVNTEAFF; CDR3nt: TGTGCCAGCAGCCAAGAAAGGGTGAACACTGAAGCTTTCTTT
abundance: NA; j_gene: TRBJ2-7; d_gene: TRBD1; v_gene: TRBV6-5; CDR3aa: CASSDRASSYEQYF; CDR3nt: TGTGCCAGCTCGGACAGGGCTAGCTCCTACGAGCAGTACTTC
abundance: NA; j_gene: TRBJ2-3; d_gene: TRBD2; v_gene: TRBV9; CDR3aa: CASSVALAGNQYF; CDR3nt: TGTGCCAGCAGCGTAGCACTAGCGGGAAACCAGTATTTT
abundance: NA; j_gene: TRBJ1-2; d_gene: TRBD1; v_gene: TRBV6-5; CDR3aa: CASSYRTGDGGYTF; CDR3nt: TGTGCCAGCAGTTACCGGACAGGGGACGGAGGCTACACCTTC
abundance: NA; j_gene: TRBJ2-5; d_gene: NA; v_gene: TRBV6-5; CDR3aa: CASSIRPTHIETQYF; CDR3nt: TGTGCCAGCAGTATAAGACCTACCCATATTGAGACCCAGTACTTC
abundance: NA; j_gene: TRBJ2-1; d_gene: TRBD2; v_gene: TRBV10-1; CDR3aa: CASSEIAGGPFEQFF; CDR3nt: TGCGCCAGCAGTGAAATAGCGGGAGGGCCTTTTGAGCAGTTCTTC
abundance: NA; j_gene: TRBJ1-3; d_gene: NA; v_gene: TRBV28; CDR3aa: CASSPPGSTIYF; CDR3nt: TGTGCCAGCAGCCCCCCAGGTAGCACCATATATTTT
abundance: NA; j_gene: TRBJ2-1; d_gene: NA; v_gene: TRBV29-1; CDR3aa: CSVDSQRDFSYNEQFF; CDR3nt: TGCAGCGTTGATTCCCAGAGGGACTTCTCCTACAATGAGCAGTTCTTC
abundance: NA; j_gene: TRBJ2-7; d_gene: TRBD2; v_gene: TRBV28; CDR3aa: CASSSLSGAPYEQYF; CDR3nt: TGTGCCAGCAGTTCCCTTAGCGGGGCCCCCTACGAGCAGTACTTC
abundance: NA; j_gene: TRBJ2-1; d_gene: NA; v_gene: TRBV4-1; CDR3aa: CASSQGGRWVSEQFF; CDR3nt: TGCGCCAGCAGCCAAGGAGGACGGTGGGTTAGTGAGCAGTTCTTC
abundance: NA; j_gene: TRBJ1-5; d_gene: NA; v_gene: TRBV2; CDR3aa: CASRVDRGGNQPQHF; CDR3nt: TGTGCCAGCAGAGTCGACCGGGGCGGCAATCAGCCCCAGCATTTT
abundance: NA; j_gene: TRBJ1-5; d_gene: NA; v_gene: TRBV27; CDR3aa: CASSLRGWDQPQHF; CDR3nt: TGTGCCAGCAGTTTAAGGGGGTGGGATCAGCCCCAGCATTTT
abundance: few; j_gene: TRBJ1-5; d_gene: NA; v_gene: TRBV12-3/TRBV12-4; CDR3aa: CASSFSSNQPQHF; CDR3nt: TGTGCCAGCAGTTTCAGTAGCAATCAGCCCCAGCATTTT
abundance: NA; j_gene: TRBJ2-3; d_gene: NA; v_gene: TRBV7-7; CDR3aa: CASSLFDTDTQYF; CDR3nt: TGTGCTAGCAGCTTATTCGACACAGATACGCAGTATTTT
abundance: NA; j_gene: TRBJ1-5; d_gene: NA; v_gene: TRBV4-1; CDR3aa: CASSLGPSNQPQHF; CDR3nt: TGCGCCAGCAGCCTGGGTCCTAGCAATCAGCCCCAGCATTTT
abundance: NA; j_gene: TRBJ2-1; d_gene: TRBD2; v_gene: TRBV28; CDR3aa: CASSLLTSGRAGYNEQFF; CDR3nt: TGTGCCAGCAGTTTATTGACTAGCGGGAGGGCCGGTTACAATGAGCAGTTCTTC
abundance: NA; j_gene: TRBJ2-7; d_gene: NA; v_gene: TRBV7-9; CDR3aa: CASSFQRSSYEQYF; CDR3nt: TGTGCCAGCAGCTTTCAGCGCAGCTCCTACGAGCAGTACTTC
abundance: NA; j_gene: TRBJ2-7; d_gene: TRBD1; v_gene: TRBV27; CDR3aa: CASRRGTESPYEQYF; CDR3nt: TGTGCCAGCAGGAGGGGGACAGAATCACCCTACGAGCAGTACTTC
abundance: few; j_gene: TRBJ2-1; d_gene: TRBD2; v_gene: TRBV6-2/TRBV6-3; CDR3aa: CASSQLAGYNEQFF; CDR3nt: TGTGCCAGCAGTCAACTAGCGGGGTACAATGAGCAGTTCTTC
abundance: once; j_gene: TRBJ1-2; d_gene: TRBD1; v_gene: TRBV10-1; CDR3aa: CASSSQGNYGYTF; CDR3nt: TGCGCCAGCAGCTCACAGGGGAACTATGGCTACACCTTC
abundance: few; j_gene: TRBJ1-5; d_gene: NA; v_gene: TRBV21-1; CDR3aa: CASSKGWQGGQPQHF; CDR3nt: TGTGCCAGCAGCAAAGGGTGGCAGGGTGGTCAGCCCCAGCATTTT